This T cell receptor beta chain was identified during a study of blood T cell repertoires in COVID-19. In the study overall: Some COVID-19 samples were acute and others convalescent; all came from the United States, Italy and Spain.

The V and J ends lost 6 bases and 0 bases respectively, with 6 bases between them. The CDR3 extends over 14 amino acids. Germline V gives CDR1 SGHTA, CDR2 FQGTGA. Assay: immunoSEQ multiplex PCR; the TCRdb copy retains only in-frame clones and omits some. The table has about 78,000 clones, 90% seen once. Sequences were obtained from peripheral blood. This sequence was found in a woman older than 75 with acute or convalescent COVID-19. The rearrangement links TRBV7-3 to TRBJ2-6; TRBD2 might be the D (5 bases). DNA for the CDR3: TGTGCCAGCAGAGAGGGCTCTGGGGCCAACGTCCTGACTTTC. It specifies CASREGSGANVLTF.